This T cell receptor (beta chain) was recovered during a study of blood T cell repertoires in COVID-19 (dated by TCRdb to about 2020). A note on the overall study: The collaborator samples originated in the United States, Italy and Spain and spanned the acute and convalescent phases of COVID-19. Nearly every sample came with metadata listing a de-identified subject ID, COVID-19 status, age in years and sex. The samples were drawn from two sources: the first 160 participants of the ongoing ImmuneRACE study, and over 1,000 subjects contributed by 6 global collaborators. Deeply sampled blood TCRbeta repertoires from subjects exposed to, actively infected with, or recovered from COVID-19 were included in the dataset. Where HLA class I and class II types were available, the types were taken from metadata supplied by the sample provider, not from assay-based typing. The prospective study material was composed of cDNA or gDNA derived from T cells, B-cell-depleted T cells, or PBMCs. The repertoires were released in a freely available public database intended as a resource for research on the immune response to SARS-CoV-2.

To note about this clone: No antigen is known for it. No much larger clonotype is one base removed from it; base qualities were not supplied.

According to the germline V gene, CDR1 reads SGHDT and CDR2 reads YYEEEE. From the cysteine up to the phenylalanine, the CDR3 has a length of 15 residues. The CDR3 DNA has 45 bases and is translated from base 1. Deletion took 1 base off V and 6 bases off J, with a span of 11 bases between the germline ends. Collaborating institutions collected whole blood in K2EDTA tubes following their own protocols. Collaborator samples were shipped for TCRbeta analysis as frozen whole blood, isolated PBMCs, or DNA extracted from either sample type. TCRbeta CDR3 regions were amplified from genomic DNA using the immunoSEQ Assay, a bias-controlled multiplex PCR. From the authors' description of their analysis: The number of nucleated cells in each sample was estimated from the amplification of reference gene primers within the assay. To quantify the absolute abundance of each unique TCRbeta CDR3 rearrangement, sequence reads were collapsed and filtered. For each sample, productive Simpson clonality was calculated as the square root of Simpson's diversity index across productive rearrangements. The immuneACCESS repertoire file appears here via TCRdb, limited to in-frame rearrangements. These files lack a portion of the clones; in checked studies, under half of the deficit traces to unresolved V genes, and the cause of the others is not known. The D gene and trimming were derived from the DNA, and the V and J assignments and clone size from that table. The table for this sample lists 250,000 to 300,000 clones; approximately 91% of them were counted only once. Roughly 0.8% of the sample lies in the top ten.

The research as a whole found: Clinical and demographic metadata were provided uncurated, with the amount varying by source and participant.

The chain is encoded by TRBV5-6 joined to TRBJ1-6; a confident D gene designation cannot be given. Material for sequencing was peripheral blood. The sequence came from a woman under 40 with acute or convalescent COVID-19. The CDR3 amino acid sequence is: CASSLRGFSNSPLHF. In nucleotides, the sequence is TGTGCCAGCAGCTTGCGAGGGTTCTCTAATTCACCCCTCCACTTT.